This T cell receptor beta chain appears in the sequencing data of a study of control samples from healthy donors and cancer patients. CDR3 length: 13 residues. The germline V gene has CDR1 MNHEY and CDR2 SVGAGI. Trimming removed 6 bases at V and 8 bases at J, with 16 bases between. This clone was seen a single time. The method was immunoSEQ multiplex PCR; TCRdb's version includes in-frame clones alone and lacks a portion of them. The table includes around 95,000 clones, 85% detected once. The specimen sequenced was blood. The source is a young man in good health. The chain is built from TRBV6-5 and TRBJ1-2; D is perhaps TRBD1 (6 bases). Here the CDR3 reads CASSSHQQGGYTF. In nucleotides, the CDR3 is TGTGCCAGCAGCTCACACCAACAGGGAGGCTACACCTTC.